The rows below give T cell receptor beta chains drawn from one sample of a study of cytomegalovirus exposure and HLA in healthy donors. Clones were sequenced by immunoSEQ multiplex PCR, and TCRdb holds only the in-frame ones, with some missing. The data hold under 110,000 clones, with roughly 80% observed a single time. The sequenced sample was PBMCs. The receptors derive from a man in his 60s in good health and CMV-seronegative. Each CDR3 is given with its conserved first and last residue. D genes are given only for firm matches. Not every row has a clone size; where given, it reads once, few, many or a size class.

clone_size	v_call	d_call	j_call	cdr3_nt	cdr3_aa
few	TRBV19	.	TRBJ2-5	TGTGCCAGTAGTATAGCGGTCCAAATGAAGACCCAGTACTTC	CASSIAVQMKTQYF
.	TRBV2	.	TRBJ1-1	TGTGCCAGCAGTATGTTAGAGGTTCGGACTGAAGCTTTCTTT	CASSMLEVRTEAFF
.	TRBV2	.	TRBJ1-2	TGTGCCAGCATGGAGGTCCCCTCCGTATATGGCTACACCTTC	CASMEVPSVYGYTF
once	TRBV7-8	.	TRBJ2-7	TGTGCCAGCAGCTCCCCTAGCCGGATCCAGTACTTC	CASSSPSRIQYF
.	TRBV7-3	TRBD1	TRBJ1-1	TGTGCCAGCAGCCCGACAGGGAGTACTGAAGCTTTCTTT	CASSPTGSTEAFF
.	TRBV7-8	TRBD1	TRBJ1-4	TGTGCCAGCAGCTACAGGGGAGTGAAGGAAAAACTGTTTTTT	CASSYRGVKEKLFF
.	TRBV5-6	.	TRBJ2-7	TGTGCCAGCAGCCTCGGGACACTCTCCTACGAGCAGTACTTC	CASSLGTLSYEQYF
.	TRBV18	TRBD1	TRBJ2-2	TGTGCCAGCTCACAGGACAGGGACACCGGGGAGCTGTTTTTT	CASSQDRDTGELFF
.	TRBV11-1	TRBD1	TRBJ1-2	TGTGCCAGCAGCAGTGGACAGGTAGCTAACTATGGCTACACCTTC	CASSSGQVANYGYTF
.	TRBV6-5	TRBD1	TRBJ2-7	TGTGCCAGCGGACAGGGGACCTACGAGCAGTACTTC	CASGQGTYEQYF
.	TRBV28	.	TRBJ2-5	TGTGCCAGCAGCCTCCCGGGGAAAGAGACCCAGTACTTC	CASSLPGKETQYF
.	TRBV7-6	.	TRBJ1-6	TGTGCCAGCAGCGTTCGACTGGTCAATTCACCCCTCCACTTT	CASSVRLVNSPLHF
.	TRBV7-2	TRBD1	TRBJ1-2	TGTGCCAGCAGCCCAGGGGGCAGAGAAGCTAACTATGGCTACACCTTC	CASSPGGREANYGYTF
.	TRBV5-6	.	TRBJ2-7	TGTGCCAGCAGCTTGGTCGGAGGGGCGGACTCGTACTTC	CASSLVGGADSYF
.	TRBV7-2	TRBD1	TRBJ1-6	TGTGCCAGCAGCTTAGGACAGGGGTTAATTTCACCCCTCCACTTT	CASSLGQGLISPLHF
once	TRBV28	TRBD1	TRBJ1-2	TGTGCCAGCAGTTCCCCCCCGGGACAGGGATCCTATGGCTACACCTTC	CASSSPPGQGSYGYTF
.	TRBV7-3	.	TRBJ2-2	TGTGCCAGCAGCATGAAGCGCGGGACGAACACCGGGGAGCTGTTTTTT	CASSMKRGTNTGELFF
.	TRBV7-3	.	TRBJ2-1	TGTGCCAGCAGCTTATCTCCTACTAACAATGAGCAGTTCTTC	CASSLSPTNNEQFF
once	TRBV28	TRBD2	TRBJ2-1	TGTGCCAGCAGTTACCCTAGCGGGGGTGGGAATGAGCAGTTCTTC	CASSYPSGGGNEQFF
few	TRBV5-1	.	TRBJ2-1	TGCGCCAGCTGGAGCCTTATGGGTGAGCAGTTCTTC	CASWSLMGEQFF
.	TRBV7-9	.	TRBJ1-1	TGTGCCAGTCGCCGAGGTCTAAACACTGAAGCTTTCTTT	CASRRGLNTEAFF
.	TRBV27	.	TRBJ1-1	TGTGCCAGCAGTTTATCTAGGAGGGAGAACACTGAAGCTTTCTTT	CASSLSRRENTEAFF
.	TRBV7-9	TRBD2	TRBJ2-1	TGTGCCGTCGGGGGGGGTTACAATGAGCAGTTCTTC	CAVGGGYNEQFF
.	TRBV4-1	.	TRBJ1-1	TGCGCCAGCAGCCAAGATGGTAGGGGGTCGGACACTGAAGCTTTCTTT	CASSQDGRGSDTEAFF
.	TRBV29-1	.	TRBJ2-4	TGCAGCGTTTACCGAGGAAACATTCAGTACTTC	CSVYRGNIQYF
.	TRBV5-5	.	TRBJ2-2	TGTGCCAGCAACCTCGTCGAGAAGCTGTTTTTT	CASNLVEKLFF
.	TRBV7-8	TRBD1	TRBJ2-6	TGTGCCAGCAGCTTAGCATATGAGGGACAGGGTACTGGGGCCAACGTCCTGACTTTC	CASSLAYEGQGTGANVLTF
few	TRBV28	.	TRBJ1-1	TGTGCCAGCAGTCCCTACGACAAGAACACTGAAGCTTTCTTT	CASSPYDKNTEAFF
.	TRBV2	TRBD1	TRBJ2-2	TGTGCCAGCAGTGAGTCCCACAGGGGGGCCGGGGAGCTGTTTTTT	CASSESHRGAGELFF
.	TRBV7-9	.	TRBJ2-7	TGTGCCAGCAGCTTAGGAAACACGAATGGCGAGCAGTACTTC	CASSLGNTNGEQYF
few	TRBV11-2	.	TRBJ1-1	TGTGCCAGCAATTCTAGAGGTGGGACTGAAGCTTTCTTT	CASNSRGGTEAFF
once	TRBV19	TRBD2	TRBJ2-7	TGTGCCAGTAGTATAGGAATGGGGCTAGCGGGGCCCTACGAGCAGTACTTC	CASSIGMGLAGPYEQYF
.	TRBV9	TRBD1	TRBJ1-6	TGTGCCAGCAGCTTCCTCGACAGGGCGGATAATTCACCCCTCCACTTT	CASSFLDRADNSPLHF
.	TRBV10-3	.	TRBJ2-7	TGTGCCATCAGTGACGGGTTGTCCGAGCAGTACTTC	CAISDGLSEQYF
.	TRBV7-9	.	TRBJ1-2	TGTGCCAGCAGCCCCGGGACTGAGGACTATGGCTACACCTTC	CASSPGTEDYGYTF
.	TRBV18	TRBD2	TRBJ2-5	TGTGCCAGCTCACCACCTAGCGGGGGGGCCGAGGAGACCCAGTACTTC	CASSPPSGGAEETQYF
.	TRBV19	TRBD2	TRBJ2-3	TGTGCCAGTAGTCCACGGGGGGGGCGGATCACAGATACGCAGTATTTT	CASSPRGGRITDTQYF
.	TRBV11-3	TRBD2	TRBJ2-2	TGTGCCAGCAGCTTAAGCGGGGGCCACACCGGGGAGCTGTTTTTT	CASSLSGGHTGELFF